This TCR beta chain comes out of a study of cytomegalovirus exposure and HLA in healthy donors listed by TCRdb under 2017. Background for the entire study: In an earlier analysis of several hundred of the donors, 276 Gb of sequence data and 100 million or so unique TCR beta sequences from 150 million to 200 million T cells were reported. The aim of the study was to test whether cataloging public T cell receptors could identify signatures of past pathogen exposure. Among some 400 genotyped donors of the cohort, an average of 235,054 unique TCR beta nucleotide sequences were sequenced per donor, 15% to 20% of them non-productive. The T cell repertoires of 666 subjects were profiled by immunosequencing and related to cytomegalovirus serostatus. The genetic ancestry cluster associated with self-reported Caucasian donors included around 76% of the 300 to 450 genotyped donors. Both class I and class II loci were covered by HLA typing, at four-digit resolution. In addition to the first cohort of approximately 670 subjects, a separate validation cohort of approximately 120 different subjects was used. Typing coverage differed by locus: A, B, C, DRB1 and DQB1 were typed in roughly 629-630 donors, DQA1 in about 500, DPA1 in approximately 610, and DPB1 in 450 to 490. A handful of DR-DQ haplotypes were handled as single units for association and clustering because linkage in the cohort was strong. Every discovery cohort repertoire had been produced on one sequencing platform. A later analysis re-analyzed previously published TCR beta repertoires from 650 to 800 donors and added high-resolution HLA genotyping to study TCR occurrence patterns. An earlier analysis of several hundred of the donors used high-throughput TCR beta sequencing to judge whether each TCR beta V gene segment behaved as functional or pseudogenic. A later genetic analysis used genome-wide SNP genotypes for about 65% of the 666 donors, treating that subset as a discovery cohort. The later analysis used no new phenotypic data to find candidate immune exposures, relying instead on TCR beta sequences and their occurrence across donors. Donor age, sex, ethnicity and CMV serostatus were compiled together with the repertoire data. An early release covering roughly 580 HLA-typed donors comprised 250 to 350 gigabases of sequencing data and roughly 85 million unique TCR sequences. To predict cytomegalovirus infection status, the study combined high-throughput TCR immunosequencing, statistical association of individual TCRs with disease status, and machine learning.

Libraries came from the immunoSEQ multiplex PCR assay. For the multiplex PCR, a mixture combining 60 forward primers for TCR Vbeta segments and 13 reverse primers for TCR Jbeta segments was used. A multiplex PCR assay on genomic DNA amplified the CDR3 region of rearranged TCR beta genes. Amplified TCR beta libraries were sequenced as 87-base-pair reads on the Illumina HiSeq System. Per the authors' processing: Across the 600 to 700 repertoires, a later analysis counted about 81 million unique TCR beta chains, approximately 10 million of which were shared by at least two donors. A nearest-neighbor algorithm error-corrected the raw reads and collapsed the reads into unique sequences, merging closely related sequences to remove PCR and sequencing errors. To assign V, D and J gene segments, CDR3 sequences were aligned to IMGT reference sequences. Each retained sequence needed at least a six-nucleotide match to both a V gene segment and a J gene segment. A rearrangement counted as productive if the CDR3 had no stop codons and remained in frame with V and J, and every other rearrangement counted as non-productive. CDR3 was defined according to IMGT convention as the region running from the second conserved V-encoded cysteine to the conserved J-encoded phenylalanine. The earlier analysis of about 560 of the donors excluded any sequence lacking an unambiguous match to a single V gene segment. In an earlier analysis of approximately 560 of the donors, a V segment was called functional when productive rearrangements were above 56.7%, and segregating when the standard deviation between donors exceeded 5%. A statistical classification framework was developed to diagnose cytomegalovirus status using the catalog of TCR beta chain sequences. In a later analysis, TCR nucleotide sequences were compared against IMGT/GENE-DB human TR gene sequences so that V and J genes could be assigned. The TCRdist pipeline was used in a later analysis to assign CDR3 sequences and most-parsimonious VDJ recombination scenarios. In a later analysis, each TCR beta chain was defined by its CDR3 amino acid sequence together with its V-gene family, and reads without a unique V-gene family were excluded. A later analysis removed 592 highly shared, low-generation-probability nucleotide sequences to deal with suspected cross-contamination and a sequencing artifact. In a later analysis, a clonal expansion index was calculated for each public chain from normalized within-repertoire ranks of inferred template counts. In a later analysis, generation probabilities were computed using a VDJ recombination model fitted to out-of-frame rearrangements, and the results were checked against IGoR. A later analysis scored TCR-TCR, TCR-HLA and TCR-CMV co-occurrence with hypergeometric tests, applying a repertoire-size bias correction to TCR pairs. A later analysis estimated false discovery rates by permuting HLA or CMV assignments 20 times. In a later analysis, co-occurring TCRs were grouped using DBSCAN, and TCRdist sequence similarity was added for clustering within HLA-allele-positive subsets. Repertoires with fewer than 30,000 or more than 120,000 public chains were left out of co-occurrence clustering, as were five repertoires with anomalous nucleotide sharing. TCRdb took over this immuneACCESS table, retaining in-frame rearrangements with V and J assigned. Such tables are incomplete; in checked studies, under half of the missing clones stem from an unresolved V gene, and the remainder is unexplained. V, J and clone size are those of that table, while D and trimming were read from the DNA. The sample table shows around 260,000 clones, and 80% are seen once. About 0.3% of the sample belongs to the ten largest clones.

General conclusions and limits of the study: Because counts were too low, around 17 rarely observed V segments, including chromosome 9 orphons, were left out of the earlier analysis of over 550 of the donors. Assigning TCR associations to individual alleles was difficult when HLA alleles, especially DR and DQ, strongly co-occurred. According to a later analysis, TCR association rates differed among HLA loci, with DRB1 alleles showing the most associated TCRs and HLA-C alleles showing the fewest. According to a later analysis, parvovirus B19, influenza, CMV and Epstein-Barr virus appeared linked to several top co-occurrence clusters. The only immune exposure information available for the cohort was CMV serostatus. The study listed approximately 160 TCR beta chains as associated with cytomegalovirus. In an earlier analysis of roughly 500 of the donors, most TCR beta V segments appeared in productive rearrangements about 87% or about 30% of the time, broadly matching IMGT annotations. A cluster of highly shared sequence variants was judged likely to represent a technical artifact of the sequencing pipeline. Linkage disequilibrium might explain the correlated functional status among segregating V segments, but an unknown experimental factor could not be ruled out. A later genetic analysis reported fewer N-insertions in productive TCRs among donors in an Asian-associated ancestry cluster than the roughly 720-donor mean. According to a later analysis, most CMV-associated TCR beta chains appeared to be HLA-restricted, and the HLA associations seemed to be driven largely by CMV exposure. A further reported finding was that TCR beta sequences accurately predicted the HLA-A and HLA-B alleles for most subjects in the first cohort. While some public TCRs were present in many individuals, most TCR sequences turned up only very rarely across donors. Some IMGT-functional V segments, including TRBV6-2 and TRBV6-3, could not be distinguished by the 87-base-pair reads and were therefore excluded. Only TCR beta chains were sequenced in this cohort, and the absence of alpha or paired-chain data limited detectable features. A later analysis found that HLA-associated TCR beta chains were more clonally expanded and had lower generation probabilities than equally common non-associated chains. Specific HLA alleles were associated with roughly 17,000 TCR beta sequences at a false discovery rate of 0.05 in a later analysis. Because some donors lacked HLA typing at each locus, the association tests relied only on the typed subset. Cytomegalovirus status was reported to be diagnosed by the classifier with high specificity and sensitivity in both the original and validation cohorts. An association between a missense DCLRE1C variant and V-gene and J-gene trimming of TCR beta chains was found in a later genetic analysis and replicated in an independent cohort. A few of the identified cytomegalovirus-associated TCR beta chains were confirmed in vitro to be specific for cytomegalovirus antigens. The presence/absence analyses assumed that sequencing depth was roughly uniform across donors, and that assumption may not be true. It was suggested by the authors that the approach could potentially be generalized to other disease states and immunological phenotypes.

The cohort comprised around 690 healthy bone marrow donors. At the time of sampling, all cohort members were nominally healthy, though unrecorded immune exposures were likely present. The donor tested CMV seronegative and was one of the 352 seronegative cohort members. Each donor provided a peripheral blood sample, and peripheral blood mononuclear cells were used for TCR beta sequencing. Genomic DNA extraction from the blood cell samples was performed with the Qiagen DNeasy Blood Extraction Kit. The CDR3 sequence holds 14 residues, the cysteine and phenylalanine included. Of the read, only the CDR3 DNA is kept; its 42 bases are in frame from base 1. The CDR1 and CDR2 encoded by the germline V gene are MDHEN and SYDVKM. V is cut back by 2 bases and J by 5 bases, with 6 bases in the junction unmatched. Remarks on this clone: This clone's antigen is unknown. Per-base quality was not reported, and no clone a single base away is much larger than it.

The chain uses TRBV28 and TRBJ2-7; 7 bases in the junction line up with TRBD2. This clonotype originated in a girl aged 2 to 10 in good health and CMV-seronegative. The sample comprised PBMCs. The CDR3 loop reads CASSLREGKNEQYF. The nucleotides read TGTGCCAGCAGTTTAAGGGAGGGGAAAAACGAGCAGTACTTC.